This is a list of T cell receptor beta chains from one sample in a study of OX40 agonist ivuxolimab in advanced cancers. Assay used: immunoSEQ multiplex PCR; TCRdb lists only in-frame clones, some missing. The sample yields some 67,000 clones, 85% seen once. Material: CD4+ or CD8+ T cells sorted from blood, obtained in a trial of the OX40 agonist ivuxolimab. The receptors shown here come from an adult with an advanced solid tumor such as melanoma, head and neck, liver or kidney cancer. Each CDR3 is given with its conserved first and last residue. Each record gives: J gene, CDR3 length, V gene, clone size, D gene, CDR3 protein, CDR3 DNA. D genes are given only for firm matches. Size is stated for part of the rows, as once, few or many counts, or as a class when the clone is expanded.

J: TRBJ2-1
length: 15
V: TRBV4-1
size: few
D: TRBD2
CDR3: CASSQELAGSGEQFF
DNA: TGCGCCAGCAGCCAAGAACTAGCGGGCTCAGGTGAGCAGTTCTTC

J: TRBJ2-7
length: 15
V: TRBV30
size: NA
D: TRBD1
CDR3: CAWSKPGTGIYEQYF
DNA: TGTGCCTGGTCAAAGCCCGGGACAGGGATCTACGAGCAGTACTTC

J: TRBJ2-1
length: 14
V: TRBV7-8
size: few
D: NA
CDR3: CASSPLGSNNEQFF
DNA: TGTGCCAGCAGCCCACTAGGGTCCAACAATGAGCAGTTCTTC

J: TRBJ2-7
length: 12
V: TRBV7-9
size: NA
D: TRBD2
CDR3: CASSFSGERQYF
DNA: TGTGCCAGCAGCTTTAGCGGGGAGAGGCAGTACTTC

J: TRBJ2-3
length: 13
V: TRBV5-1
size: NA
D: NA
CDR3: CASSFPGEDTQYF
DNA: TGCGCCAGCAGCTTTCCCGGGGAGGATACGCAGTATTTT

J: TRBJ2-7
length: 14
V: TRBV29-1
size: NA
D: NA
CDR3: CSVGKSSRAYEQYF
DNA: TGCAGCGTTGGTAAGAGTAGCCGGGCCTACGAGCAGTACTTC

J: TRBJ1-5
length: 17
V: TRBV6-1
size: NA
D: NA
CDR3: CASSEGFPALGNQPQHF
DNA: TGTGCCAGCAGTGAAGGGTTCCCAGCCCTGGGCAATCAGCCCCAGCATTTT

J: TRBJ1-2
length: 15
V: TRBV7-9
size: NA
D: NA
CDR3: CASSYQTTLNYGYTF
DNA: TGTGCCAGCAGCTACCAAACGACACTTAACTATGGCTACACCTTC

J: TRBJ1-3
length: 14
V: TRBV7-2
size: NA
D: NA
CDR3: CASSYDRVGNTIYF
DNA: TGTGCCAGCAGCTACGACCGTGTGGGAAACACCATATATTTT

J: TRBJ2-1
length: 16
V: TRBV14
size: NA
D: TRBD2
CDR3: CASSPISGSSYNEQFF
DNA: TGTGCCAGCAGCCCTATTAGCGGGAGCTCCTACAATGAGCAGTTCTTC

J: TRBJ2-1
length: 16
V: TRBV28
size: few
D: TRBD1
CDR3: CASSDAGQGDYNEQFF
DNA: TGTGCCAGCAGTGATGCCGGACAGGGGGACTACAATGAGCAGTTCTTC

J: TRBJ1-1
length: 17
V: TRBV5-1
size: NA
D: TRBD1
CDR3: CASSLGGTGAVNTEAFF
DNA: TGCGCCAGCAGCTTGGGTGGGACAGGGGCTGTGAACACTGAAGCTTTCTTT

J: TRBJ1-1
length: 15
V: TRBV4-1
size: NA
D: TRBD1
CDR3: CASSLRQGLDTEAFF
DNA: TGCGCCAGCAGCCTTAGACAGGGGCTGGACACTGAAGCTTTCTTT

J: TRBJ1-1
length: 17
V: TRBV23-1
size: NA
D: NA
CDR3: CASSQSGKGPPDTEAFF
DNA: TGCGCCAGCAGTCAATCCGGGAAGGGGCCCCCGGACACTGAAGCTTTCTTT

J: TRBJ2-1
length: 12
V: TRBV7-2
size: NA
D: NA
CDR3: CASSLERNEQFF
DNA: TGTGCCAGCAGCTTAGAAAGGAATGAGCAGTTCTTC

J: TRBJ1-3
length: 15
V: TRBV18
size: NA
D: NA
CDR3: CASSPPLVSGNTIYF
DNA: TGTGCCAGCTCACCTCCTTTGGTCTCTGGAAACACCATATATTTT

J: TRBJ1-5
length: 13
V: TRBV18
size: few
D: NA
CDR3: CASSPGDELSQHF
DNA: TGTGCCAGCTCACCTGGGGATGAATTGTCCCAGCATTTT

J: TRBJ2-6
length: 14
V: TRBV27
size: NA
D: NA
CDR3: CASSLRAGANVLTF
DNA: TGTGCCAGCAGTTTACGGGCCGGGGCCAACGTCCTGACTTTC

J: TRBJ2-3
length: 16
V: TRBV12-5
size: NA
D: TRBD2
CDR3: CASGLVWGRAADTQYF
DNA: TGTGCTAGTGGTTTGGTATGGGGGAGGGCGGCAGATACGCAGTATTTT

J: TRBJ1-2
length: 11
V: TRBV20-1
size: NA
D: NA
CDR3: CSAPVTYGYTF
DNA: TGCAGTGCCCCCGTCACCTATGGCTACACCTTC

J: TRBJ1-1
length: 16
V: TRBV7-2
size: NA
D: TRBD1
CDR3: CASSRRPGAGGTEAFF
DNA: TGTGCCAGCAGCAGGAGGCCAGGGGCAGGGGGCACTGAAGCTTTCTTT

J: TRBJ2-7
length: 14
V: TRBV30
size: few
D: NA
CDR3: CAWSVGGGGYEQYF
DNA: TGTGCCTGGAGTGTGGGAGGGGGCGGGTACGAGCAGTACTTC

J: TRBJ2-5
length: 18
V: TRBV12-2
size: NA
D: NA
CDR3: CASRAFGHTSGSQETQYF
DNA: TGTGCAAGTCGCGCGTTCGGGCACACTAGCGGGTCCCAAGAGACCCAGTACTTC

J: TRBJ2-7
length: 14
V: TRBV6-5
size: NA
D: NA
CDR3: CASSPGAATYEQYF
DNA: TGTGCCAGCAGCCCCGGTGCAGCTACCTACGAGCAGTACTTC

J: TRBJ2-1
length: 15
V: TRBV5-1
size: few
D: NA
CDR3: CASSLDGGASRGQFF
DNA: TGCGCCAGCAGCTTGGATGGGGGAGCTTCGAGAGGACAGTTCTTC

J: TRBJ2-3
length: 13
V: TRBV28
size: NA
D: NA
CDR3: CASMNTAGDTQYF
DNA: TGTGCCAGCATGAATACAGCCGGAGATACGCAGTATTTT

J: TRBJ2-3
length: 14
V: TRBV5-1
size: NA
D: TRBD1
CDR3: CASKGAVVPDTQYF
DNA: TGCGCCAGCAAGGGGGCAGTTGTCCCAGATACGCAGTATTTT

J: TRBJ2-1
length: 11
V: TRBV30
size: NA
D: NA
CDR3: CAWSRDSKQFF
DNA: TGTGCCTGGAGTAGGGACTCCAAGCAGTTCTTC

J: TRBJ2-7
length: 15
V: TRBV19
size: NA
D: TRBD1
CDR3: CASSFGQGRGYEQYF
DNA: TGTGCCAGTAGTTTTGGACAGGGAAGGGGTTACGAGCAGTACTTC

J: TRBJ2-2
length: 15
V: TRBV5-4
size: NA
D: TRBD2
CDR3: CASSTGLATTGELFF
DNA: TGTGCCAGCAGCACGGGACTAGCAACGACCGGGGAGCTGTTTTTT

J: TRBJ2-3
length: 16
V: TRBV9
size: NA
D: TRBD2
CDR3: CASSAPPSGSTDTQYF
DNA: TGTGCCAGCAGCGCCCCCCCTAGCGGTAGCACAGATACGCAGTATTTT

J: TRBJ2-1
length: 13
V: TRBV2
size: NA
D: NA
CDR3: CASRLSSYNEQFF
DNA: TGTGCCAGCCGGCTAAGCTCCTACAATGAGCAGTTCTTC

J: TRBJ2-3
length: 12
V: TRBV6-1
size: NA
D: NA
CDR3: CASSPTTDTQYF
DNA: TGTGCCAGCAGCCCCACGACAGATACGCAGTATTTT

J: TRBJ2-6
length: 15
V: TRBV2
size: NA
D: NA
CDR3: CASSSVGGGANVLTF
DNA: TGTGCCAGCAGTTCCGTAGGGGGTGGGGCCAACGTCCTGACTTTC

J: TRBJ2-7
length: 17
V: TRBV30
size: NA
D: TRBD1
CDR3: CAWSPPRNRDRGNEQYF
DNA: TGTGCCTGGAGTCCGCCCCGGAACCGGGACAGGGGCAACGAGCAGTACTTC

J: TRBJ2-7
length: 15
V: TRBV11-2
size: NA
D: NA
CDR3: CASSLVPGPHYEQYF
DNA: TGTGCCAGCAGCTTAGTACCAGGGCCCCATTACGAGCAGTACTTC

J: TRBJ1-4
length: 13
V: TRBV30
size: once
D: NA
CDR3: CAWSVQFNEKLFF
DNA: TGTGCCTGGAGTGTACAGTTTAATGAAAAACTGTTTTTT

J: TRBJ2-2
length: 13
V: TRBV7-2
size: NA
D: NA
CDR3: CASSFQGTGELFF
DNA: TGTGCCAGCAGTTTCCAGGGGACCGGGGAGCTGTTTTTT

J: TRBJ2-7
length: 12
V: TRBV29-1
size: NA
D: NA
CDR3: CSVLQDSYEQYF
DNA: TGCAGCGTCCTACAGGACTCCTACGAGCAGTACTTC

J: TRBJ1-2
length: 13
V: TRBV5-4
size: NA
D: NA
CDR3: CASSLAGGSGYTF
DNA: TGTGCCAGCAGCTTGGCGGGCGGGTCGGGCTACACCTTC